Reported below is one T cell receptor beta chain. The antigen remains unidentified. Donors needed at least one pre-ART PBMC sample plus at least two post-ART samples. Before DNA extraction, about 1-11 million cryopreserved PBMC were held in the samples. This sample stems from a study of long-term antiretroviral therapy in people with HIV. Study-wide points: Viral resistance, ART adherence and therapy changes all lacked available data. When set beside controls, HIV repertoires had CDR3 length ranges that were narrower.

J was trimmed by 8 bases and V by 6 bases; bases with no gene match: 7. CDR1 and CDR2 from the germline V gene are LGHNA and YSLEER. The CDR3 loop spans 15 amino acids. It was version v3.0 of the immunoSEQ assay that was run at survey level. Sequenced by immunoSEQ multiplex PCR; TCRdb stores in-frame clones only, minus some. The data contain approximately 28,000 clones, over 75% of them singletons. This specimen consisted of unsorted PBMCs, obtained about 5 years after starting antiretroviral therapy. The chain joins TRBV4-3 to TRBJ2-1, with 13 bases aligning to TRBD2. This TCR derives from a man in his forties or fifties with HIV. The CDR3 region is CASRPTSGRADEQFF. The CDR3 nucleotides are TGCGCCAGCAGACCTACTAGCGGGAGGGCCGATGAGCAGTTCTTC.